This T cell receptor beta chain is drawn from a study of blood T cells in healthy people across ages. Study observations and caveats: Naive CD4+ cell counts and diversity both ran higher in long-lived than in aged donors.

As for this clonotype: Its target is not known.

Deletions cut 5 bases from V and 2 bases from J, with 15 bases between. This CDR3 has 15 residues. Per germline, CDR1 PRHDT and CDR2 FYEKMQ (reference sequence). They isolated at least 6 million PBMCs from each sample. The use of a sample-barcoded 5' primer and a J-beta primer mix characterized a second PCR of 7 to 11 cycles. TCRdb itself ran the 5' RACE reads through MiXCR, one entry per CDR3 protein. The sample records 1.5 million to 2 million distinct CDR3 sequences, approximately 50% being singletons. This TCR came from a woman in her thirties or forties in good health. The V gene is TRBV13, the J gene TRBJ1-2; D uncertain. Input material: blood. The CDR3 nucleotides read TGTGCCAGCAGCCCCGGGGAGAGAATAAACTATGGCTACACCTTC. This encodes CASSPGERINYGYTF.